This entry describes one TCR beta chain. As yet, its antigen is unknown. Germline V gene data show CDR1 as ENHRY and CDR2 as SYGVKD. This CDR3 contains 14 residues. V lost 4 bases to trimming and J lost 1 base, with 10 bases between them. The data are from a study of vaccination and CD4 T cells after COVID-19. On the study more broadly: Median draw time for post-COVID samples was about 100 days post-diagnosis (range 35 to 161). Overlapping spike pools from SARS-CoV-2 and HCoV-NL63, HCoV-OC43 and HCoV-229E served as culture stimuli. Overall study findings and caveats: Spike mono-reactivity was evident in 304 of the 307 vaccine-specific clones derived from convalescent patients. A nonsignificant rise from approximately 21 to 38 was seen in the median number of SARS-CoV-2-reactive clonotypes.

The treatment denotes: roughly 11-day PBMC culture with coronavirus spike peptide pools or control peptides (ViraFEST assay). Sequencing of DNA taken from cultured CD4+ T cells relied on the Oncomine TCR Beta short-read assay. TCRdb re-called the PCR reads with MiXCR, one entry per CDR3 protein. The sample gives tens of thousands of distinct CDR3 sequences, around 45% of which show up once; about 18% is in the top ten. This clonotype originated in a human donor who received a COVID-19 vaccine. The sequenced sample was CD4+ T cells from blood, cultured in vitro, obtained before SARS-CoV-2 vaccination. The chain recombines TRBV10-3 with TRBJ1-1; D gene uncertain. The CDR3 DNA sequence: TGTGCCATCAGTGTCGGGGTTCGGAACACTGAAGCTTTCTTT. It yields the protein CAISVGVRNTEAFF.